This T cell receptor beta chain emerged from a study of blood T cell repertoires in COVID-19. Germline CDR1 SGDLS, CDR2 YYNGEE. V dropped 3 bases and J dropped 5 bases, with 12 bases sitting between them. The CDR3 runs 14 residues. Original data processing: How many nucleated cells were present was estimated from reference gene primer amplification. TCRdb keeps only in-frame clones here, not all; method: immunoSEQ multiplex PCR. That table supplies the V and J calls and clone size; D and trimming were determined from the DNA. The top ten clones hold about an eighth of a sample with around 180,000 clones, around 80% of them seen once. Participants came from roughly 24 US areas, aged about 18 to 100 years. Cohort 3 recovered donors had two negative PCRs, clearance, or symptom resolution.

The TCR was taken from a man aged 45 to 65 who had recovered from COVID-19. The sequenced material came from PBMCs or T cells enriched from blood (not recorded which). J is TRBJ2-1 and V is TRBV9, with D possibly being TRBD2 (6 bases). Here the CDR3 reads CASSETSYHNEQFF. The CDR3 DNA reads TGTGCCAGCAGCGAGACTAGTTACCACAATGAGCAGTTCTTC.